Below, 24 T cell receptor beta chains from the same sample are listed, as sequenced in a study of T cells in Graves' hyperthyroidism and ophthalmopathy. RNA transcripts served as the template for amplifying TCR beta CDR3 regions. A set of HTBI primers served as the primers for a first-round RT-PCR of the TCR CDR3. TCRdb fed the multiplex PCR reads into MiXCR, producing one record per CDR3 protein. The table lists about 690,000 distinct CDR3 sequences, 15% to 20% of them singletons. The sequenced sample was blood. These receptors all come from a man aged 50-60 years with Graves' hyperthyroidism.

This clonotype was detected ten times or more. The chain recombines TRBV5-1 with TRBJ1-2; no reliable D call. CDR3 size: 14 residues. Between the trimmed V and J ends, which lost 0 bases and 3 bases, there was a span of 9 bases. CDR1 is SGHRS and CDR2 is YFSETQ in the germline V gene. CDR3 DNA sequence: TGCGCCAGCAGCTTGGAGTCAGTTCACTATGGCTACACCTTC. Its translation: CASSLESVHYGYTF.

This clonotype came up a few times. This chain uses TRBV9 with TRBJ2-7, with TRBD2 matching 8 bases. The CDR3 spans 14 residues. The germline V gene has CDR1 SGDLS and CDR2 YYNGEE. Unmatched junction bases numbered 12, after V lost 7 bases and J lost 6 bases. The CDR3 sequence: CASGQAGGGGEQYF. The DNA of the CDR3 is TGTGCCAGCGGGCAGGCGGGAGGAGGGGGCGAGCAGTACTTC. The complete variable domain, with remaining parts taken from reference TRBV9 and TRBJ2-7, reads DSGVTQTPKHLITATGQRVTLRCSPRSGDLSVYWYQQSLDQGLQFLIQYYNGEERAKGNILERFSAQQFPDLHSELNLSSLELGDSALYFCASGQAGGGGEQYFGPGTRLTVT.

This chain links TRBV4-2 with TRBJ2-3; D may be TRBD2 (6 bases). There are 16 residues in the CDR3. Trimming cost V 8 bases and J 0 bases, with 18 bases left between them. The germline CDR1 and CDR2 sequences are LGHNA and YNFKEQ. The CDR3, as DNA: TGTGCCAGCCACCCCCGGGGGAGTACTAGCACAGATACGCAGTATTTT. Encoded protein: CASHPRGSTSTDTQYF.

This clonotype was counted between two and nine times. This sequence joins TRBV5-5 and TRBJ1-1; 7 bases match TRBD1. From germline, CDR1 is SGHKS and CDR2 YYEKEE (reference sequence). With 4 bases clipped from V and 6 bases from J, the junction kept 15 bases outside the gene matches. CDR3 length equals 16 residues. The CDR3 DNA follows: TGTGCCAGCAGCCTCTTAAACAGGGGTGTAGGTTCTGAAGCTTTCTTT. It translates to CASSLLNRGVGSEAFF.

V is TRBV20-1 and J is TRBJ1-2; TRBD1 matches at 8 bases. Trimming took 4 bases from V and 3 from J; bases not matched to a gene: 10. Germline V gives CDR1 DFQATT, CDR2 SNEGSKA (reference sequence). The CDR3 loop spans 15 amino acids. Here the CDR3 DNA reads TGCAGTGCTAAAAGGTTGACAGGGGATGACTATGGCTACACCTTC. Its translation is CSAKRLTGDDYGYTF.

This clonotype has at least ten counts. This chain joins TRBV6-1 and TRBJ1-1; D unclear. The germline V gene has CDR1 MNHNS and CDR2 SASEGT. The CDR3 sequence is 15 residues long. V lost 5 bases and J lost 1, with 14 bases in between. For the CDR3, the DNA is TGTGCCAGCAGTTCGTTCTCGACGGGGAACACTGAAGCTTTCTTT. It is translated as CASSSFSTGNTEAFF.

This chain links TRBV28 with TRBJ1-5; tentatively, D is TRBD1 (6 bases). Germline values: CDR1 MDHEN, CDR2 SYDVKM. Trimming left V 6 bases short and J 1 base short, with 13 bases between. The CDR3 extends over 15 amino acids. Here the CDR3 reads CASSSAGVSNQPQHF. The DNA of the CDR3 is TGTGCCAGCAGCTCCGCAGGGGTCAGCAATCAGCCCCAGCATTTT.

This clonotype appeared many times. The gene calls are TRBV12-3 or TRBV12-4 and TRBJ1-1; 7 nucleotides agree with TRBD1. V dropped 3 bases and J dropped 4; count of bases not matched to a gene: 5. There are 14 residues in the CDR3. The CDR3 here is CASSFGTGVTEAFF. The CDR3 DNA sequence: TGTGCCAGCAGTTTCGGCACAGGGGTCACTGAAGCTTTCTTT.

The sample holds a few counts of this clonotype. The V call is TRBV20-1, the J call TRBJ2-7; 7 bases map to TRBD1. From germline, CDR1 is DFQATT and CDR2 SNEGSKA (reference sequence). This CDR3 is built from 12 residues. Trimming cost V 5 bases and J 8 bases; bases outside gene matches: 9. The CDR3 sequence is CSALWDSRKQYF. CDR3 bases: TGCAGTGCTCTGTGGGACAGCAGGAAGCAGTACTTC.

The chain uses TRBV9 and TRBJ2-2; 7 bases fit TRBD1. The CDR3 is 15 residues long. The ends lost 1 base at V and 5 bases at J; junction bases unmatched: 5. The germline V gene has CDR1 SGDLS and CDR2 YYNGEE. CDR3 sequence (DNA): TGTGCCAGCAGCGTATCTGACAGGGAGACCGGGGAGCTGTTTTTT. Encoded protein: CASSVSDRETGELFF.

The chain combines TRBV20-1 with TRBJ2-2, with 7 bases lining up with TRBD2. The trim removed 6 bases at V and 4 bases at J, leaving 11 bases unmatched. The CDR3 covers 15 residues. Germline V gene data show CDR1 as DFQATT and CDR2 as SNEGSKA (reference sequence). The CDR3 spells CSAHPPTSSTGELFF. CDR3 nucleotides: TGCAGTGCACATCCCCCGACTAGCAGCACCGGGGAGCTGTTTTTT.

The rearrangement links TRBV3-1 to TRBJ1-1, with D tentatively TRBD1 (5 bases). The germline CDR1 and CDR2 sequences are LGHDT and YNNKEL (reference sequence). The CDR3 length is 17 residues. Trimming cost V 3 bases and J 3 bases, with 20 bases left between them. CDR3 nucleotides: TGTGCCAGCAGCCAGGCCTCGGGGCGTGGGGGGTACACTGAAGCTTTCTTT. Translated: CASSQASGRGGYTEAFF.

V is TRBV6-4 and J is TRBJ2-7; D uncertain. CDR1 is MRHNA and CDR2 is SNTAGT in the germline V gene. The CDR3 totals 16 residues. The germline V and J ends were trimmed by 6 bases and 1 base, with 19 bases remaining between them. The CDR3 spells CASRESRAPLSYEQYF. CDR3 DNA sequence: TGTGCCAGCAGGGAGAGCCGGGCCCCACTTTCCTACGAGCAGTACTTC.

This clonotype was observed many times. The rearrangement links TRBV6-2 or TRBV6-3 to TRBJ2-1; D gene ambiguous. The CDR3 covers 15 residues. Germline CDR1 reads MNHEY; CDR2 reads SVGEGT. The V end was cut by 1 base, the J end by 2 bases, with 9 bases between. CDR3 nucleotides: TGTGCCAGCAGTTACTATGCTTCTACCTACAATGAGCAGTTCTTC. Protein: CASSYYASTYNEQFF.

There are a few counts of this clonotype. J is TRBJ1-2 and V is TRBV20-1; D call uncertain. CDR3 length: 14 residues. V was pared by 6 bases and J by 4 bases, with 18 bases between. CDR1 is DFQATT, CDR2 SNEGSKA, per germline (reference sequence). CDR3 in DNA: TGCAGTGCGAATAGACGGGATCCCACCTATGGCTACACCTTC. This translates into CSANRRDPTYGYTF.

The chain employs TRBV18 and TRBJ2-1; TRBD2 matches 12 bases. There are 19 residues in the CDR3. After removal of 6 bases from V and 4 bases from J, the junction contained 16 bases not matched to a gene. In germline, CDR1 is KGHSH, CDR2 LQKENI. CDR3 sequence: CASSAGSSGRAGGYNEQFF. CDR3 sequence (DNA): TGTGCCAGCTCTGCCGGTTCTAGCGGGAGGGCAGGAGGATACAATGAGCAGTTCTTC. The full variable domain, with the rest looked up from reference TRBV18 and TRBJ2-1, is NAGVMQNPRHLVRRRGQEARLRCSPMKGHSHVYWYRQLPEEGLKFMVYLQKENIIDESGMPKERFSAEFPKEGPSILRIQQVVRGDSAAYFCASSAGSSGRAGGYNEQFFGPGTRLTVL.

J is TRBJ2-6 and V is TRBV5-1; 8 nucleotides agree with TRBD2. CDR1 is SGHRS, CDR2 YFSETQ, per germline. The V segment lost 6 bases and the J segment 0 bases; nucleotides outside the gene matches: 14. The CDR3 runs to 19 residues. The CDR3 DNA reads as TGCGCCAGCACCCCCCACAGAAGCGGGAGATTCTCTGGGGCCAACGTCCTGACTTTC. Protein product: CASTPHRSGRFSGANVLTF.

This clonotype was counted many times. The chain has TRBV11-2 and TRBJ1-1, with 8 nucleotides matching TRBD1. The CDR3 length is 13 residues. V gave up 5 bases and J gave up 5 bases; unmatched junction bases: 4. CDR1 SGHAT and CDR2 FQNNGV come from the germline V gene. The CDR3 nucleotides read TGTGCCAGCAGCCGGGACAGGAGTACTGAAGCTTTCTTT. It specifies CASSRDRSTEAFF.

This clonotype has more than one count but fewer than ten. This chain connects TRBV6-5 to TRBJ2-2; tentative D call: TRBD2 (5 bases). Between the trimmed V and J ends, which lost 2 bases and 4 bases, there was a span of 11 bases. Germline values: CDR1 MNHEY, CDR2 SVGAGI. The CDR3 is 15 amino acids. CDR3 amino acids: CASSYGGSGTGELFF. CDR3 bases: TGTGCCAGCAGTTACGGTGGGAGTGGCACCGGGGAGCTGTTTTTT.

This chain connects TRBV3-1 to TRBJ1-2; 8 nucleotides line up with TRBD1. The CDR3 is 14 residues long. Germline loops: CDR1 LGHDT, CDR2 YNNKEL (reference sequence). Germline trimming cut 6 bases from V and 6 bases from J; bases unmatched to any gene: 9. The CDR3 region has the DNA TGTGCCAGCAGTGACGGACAGGGTGGGGATGGCTACACCTTC. This encodes CASSDGQGGDGYTF.

In this sample, this clonotype turned up a few times. V gene TRBV6-2 or TRBV6-3 combines with J gene TRBJ2-1; D gene unclear. Deletions cut 2 bases from V and 3 bases from J, with 8 bases between. Germline values: CDR1 MNHEY, CDR2 SVGEGT. The CDR3 loop spans 14 amino acids. CDR3 sequence (DNA): TGTGCCAGCAGTTACCGGTCCGTCTACAATGAGCAGTTCTTC. Translating it yields CASSYRSVYNEQFF.

This clonotype occurred many times. The V call is TRBV20-1, the J call TRBJ1-2; D is undetermined. The CDR3 is 14 residues long. Trimming cost V 2 bases and J 0 bases, with 10 bases left between them. The germline V gene encodes CDR1 DFQATT and CDR2 SNEGSKA (reference sequence). CDR3 DNA sequence: TGCAGTGCTAGAAGGGAAATCGCTAACTATGGCTACACCTTC. Translating gives CSARREIANYGYTF.

This clonotype was seen many times. The V gene is TRBV20-1, the J gene TRBJ2-7, with 15 positions matching TRBD2. In germline, CDR1 is DFQATT, CDR2 SNEGSKA (reference sequence). The CDR3 covers 15 residues. The trim removed 4 bases at V and 1 base at J, leaving 2 bases unmatched. CDR3 bases: TGCAGTGCTACGGGACTAGCGGGAGGTTCCTACGAGCAGTACTTC. Amino acid sequence: CSATGLAGGSYEQYF.

This clonotype was seen more than once but under ten times. Here the CDR3 reads CASSPFKAGDFNEQYF. Written as DNA, the CDR3 is TGTGCCAGCAGCCCATTTAAAGCGGGGGATTTCAACGAGCAGTACTTC. The gene calls are TRBV6-2 or TRBV6-3 and TRBJ2-7; 8 bases map to TRBD2. V trimming: 6 bases; J trimming: 5 bases; junction bases outside the gene matches: 15. The CDR3 is 16 amino acids. From germline, CDR1 is MNHEY and CDR2 SVGEGT.